The rows below give T cell receptor beta chains drawn from one sample of a study of blood T cell repertoires in COVID-19. Sequencing used immunoSEQ multiplex PCR; TCRdb keeps in-frame clones, though not all of them. The sample yields about 140,000 clones, around 82% seen once. Sequenced: PBMCs or T cells enriched from blood (not recorded which). These receptors all stem from a man aged 35-49 years with acute COVID-19. CDR3s include the opening cysteine and the closing phenylalanine or tryptophan. Each record gives: clone size, D gene, V gene, J gene, CDR3 protein, CDR3 DNA. A D gene is named only where the DNA matches it firmly. Expanded clones are given a class, and other clones once, few, many or no size at all.

size: many
D: NA
V: TRBV30
J: TRBJ2-6
CDR3: CAWSVDSSGANVLTF
DNA: TGTGCCTGGAGTGTCGACAGCTCTGGGGCCAACGTCCTGACTTTC

size: once
D: NA
V: TRBV13
J: TRBJ2-2
CDR3: CASAGMLNTGELFF
DNA: TGTGCCAGCGCGGGGATGTTGAACACCGGGGAGCTGTTTTTT

size: NA
D: NA
V: TRBV10-2
J: TRBJ2-7
CDR3: CASSDGRLGLPSEQYF
DNA: TGCGCCAGCAGTGATGGCAGGTTAGGACTACCTTCCGAGCAGTACTTC

size: NA
D: NA
V: TRBV20-1
J: TRBJ2-7
CDR3: CSGRIYEQYF
DNA: TGCAGTGGCAGGATCTACGAGCAGTACTTC

size: NA
D: NA
V: TRBV14
J: TRBJ2-1
CDR3: CASSPLSSYNEQFF
DNA: TGTGCCAGCAGCCCTCTGAGCTCCTACAATGAGCAGTTCTTC

size: NA
D: NA
V: TRBV7-9
J: TRBJ2-2
CDR3: CASSPDYTGELFF
DNA: TGTGCCAGCAGCCCCGACTATACCGGGGAGCTGTTTTTT

size: once
D: NA
V: TRBV24-1
J: TRBJ1-2
CDR3: CATSAELGYGYTF
DNA: TGTGCCACCAGTGCGGAGTTAGGATATGGCTACACCTTC

size: NA
D: TRBD1
V: TRBV4-1
J: TRBJ2-1
CDR3: CASSQDGAGTGTYNEQFF
DNA: TGCGCCAGCAGCCAAGATGGGGCCGGGACAGGGACCTACAATGAGCAGTTCTTC

size: NA
D: TRBD1
V: TRBV7-9
J: TRBJ1-2
CDR3: CASSLAEVPGQGNGYTF
DNA: TGTGCCAGCAGCTTAGCCGAGGTCCCGGGACAGGGTAATGGCTACACCTTC

size: NA
D: NA
V: TRBV7-2
J: TRBJ2-5
CDR3: CASSLAIASVLETQYF
DNA: TGTGCCAGCAGCTTAGCGATAGCGTCTGTATTAGAGACCCAGTACTTC

size: NA
D: TRBD2
V: TRBV5-4
J: TRBJ2-7
CDR3: CASREGRAEQYF
DNA: TGTGCCAGCAGGGAAGGGAGGGCCGAGCAGTACTTC

size: once
D: TRBD1
V: TRBV28
J: TRBJ1-1
CDR3: CASSLLGQGRWTEAFF
DNA: TGTGCCAGCAGTTTGTTGGGACAGGGACGATGGACTGAAGCTTTCTTT

size: NA
D: NA
V: TRBV29-1
J: TRBJ1-1
CDR3: CSAKHWSDTEAFF
DNA: TGCAGCGCCAAACATTGGTCCGACACTGAAGCTTTCTTT

size: NA
D: TRBD1
V: TRBV2
J: TRBJ2-3
CDR3: CASSDFDRGTDTQYF
DNA: TGTGCCAGCAGTGATTTTGACAGGGGCACAGATACGCAGTATTTT